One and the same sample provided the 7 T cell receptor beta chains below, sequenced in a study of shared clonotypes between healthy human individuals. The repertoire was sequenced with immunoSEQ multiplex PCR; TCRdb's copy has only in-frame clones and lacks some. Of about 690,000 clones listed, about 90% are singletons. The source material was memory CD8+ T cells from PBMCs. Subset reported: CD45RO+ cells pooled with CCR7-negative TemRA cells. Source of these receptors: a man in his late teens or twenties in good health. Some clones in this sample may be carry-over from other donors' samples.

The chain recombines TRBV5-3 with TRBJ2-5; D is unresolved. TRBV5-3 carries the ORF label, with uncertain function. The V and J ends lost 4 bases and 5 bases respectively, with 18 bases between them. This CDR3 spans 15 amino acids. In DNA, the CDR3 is TGTGCCAGAAGCCCGTTTAGGGCCTTGAGGGAGACCCAGTACTTC. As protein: CARSPFRALRETQYF.

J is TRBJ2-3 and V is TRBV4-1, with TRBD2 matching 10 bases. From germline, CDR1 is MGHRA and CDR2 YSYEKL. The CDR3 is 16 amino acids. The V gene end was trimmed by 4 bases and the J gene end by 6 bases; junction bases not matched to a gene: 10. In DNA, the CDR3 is TGCGCCAGCAGCCGGGATAGGCTAGCGGGAGCGGATACGCAGTATTTT. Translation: CASSRDRLAGADTQYF.

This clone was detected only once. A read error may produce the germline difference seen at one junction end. The CDR3 DNA reads as TGCGCCAGCAGCCACTTGGAAAGCACCGAGCAGTACTTC. It specifies CASSHLESTEQYF. V and J are TRBV11-2 and TRBJ2-7, with D unclear. The length of the CDR3 is 13 residues. In germline, CDR1 is SGHAT, CDR2 FQNNGV.

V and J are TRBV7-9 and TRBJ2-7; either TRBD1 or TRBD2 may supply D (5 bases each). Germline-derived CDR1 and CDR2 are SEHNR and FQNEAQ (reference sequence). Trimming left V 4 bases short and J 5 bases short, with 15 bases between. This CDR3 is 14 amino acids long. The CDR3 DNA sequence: TGTGCCAGCAGCTACCCCGGGACCAGGCACGAGCAGTACTTC. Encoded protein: CASSYPGTRHEQYF.

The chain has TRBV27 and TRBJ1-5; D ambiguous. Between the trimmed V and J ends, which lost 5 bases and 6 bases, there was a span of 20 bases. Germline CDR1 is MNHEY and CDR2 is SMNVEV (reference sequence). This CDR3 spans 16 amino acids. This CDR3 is CASSPSVGPAAQPQHF. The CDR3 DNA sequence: TGTGCCAGCAGTCCCTCCGTCGGACCCGCGGCTCAGCCCCAGCATTTT.

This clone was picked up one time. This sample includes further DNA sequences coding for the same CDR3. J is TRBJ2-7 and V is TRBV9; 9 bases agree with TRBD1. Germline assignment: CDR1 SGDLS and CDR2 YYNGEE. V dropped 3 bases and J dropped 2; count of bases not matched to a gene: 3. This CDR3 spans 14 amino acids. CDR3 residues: CASSGGQGTYEQYF. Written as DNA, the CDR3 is TGTGCCAGCAGCGGCGGACAGGGGACCTACGAGCAGTACTTC.

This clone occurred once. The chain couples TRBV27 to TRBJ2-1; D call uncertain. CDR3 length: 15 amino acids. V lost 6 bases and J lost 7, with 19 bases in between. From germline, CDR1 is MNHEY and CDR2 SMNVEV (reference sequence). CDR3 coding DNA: TGTGCCAGCAGCCACATTTATTTTGGGCAAAATGAGCAGTTCTTC. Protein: CASSHIYFGQNEQFF.